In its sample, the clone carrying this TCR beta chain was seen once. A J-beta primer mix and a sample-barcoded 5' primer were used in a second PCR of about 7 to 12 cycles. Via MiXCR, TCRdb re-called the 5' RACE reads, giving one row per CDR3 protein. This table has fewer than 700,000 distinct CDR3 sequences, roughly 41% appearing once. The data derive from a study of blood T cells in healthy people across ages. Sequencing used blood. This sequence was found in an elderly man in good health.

CDR3: CATRGSATGELFF. The CDR3 DNA is TGTGCAACCAGGGGGTCGGCCACCGGGGAGCTGTTTTTT. This chain uses TRBV12-3 or TRBV12-4 with TRBJ2-2, with 7 bases aligning to TRBD1. The CDR3 is 13 amino acids.